The 14 T cell receptor beta chains reported below all come from one sample, sequenced in a study of beta chain features in type 1 diabetes. The entirety of the isolated RNA underwent reverse transcription, so expressed TCRB transcripts were sequenced. The method was immunoSEQ multiplex PCR; TCRdb's version includes in-frame clones alone and lacks a portion of them. The sample carries about 44,000 clones, roughly 49% recorded once. What was sequenced was Tregs from blood. These receptors all come from a woman aged 18-35 years in good health.

V gene TRBV13 combines with J gene TRBJ2-1; 11 positions match TRBD2. J gave up 2 bases and V 0 bases, and 6 bases lay outside the gene matches. In germline, CDR1 is PRHDT, CDR2 FYEKMQ (reference sequence). The CDR3 runs to 18 residues. CDR3: CASSLGLAGVVAYNEQFF. The CDR3 bases are TGTGCCAGCAGCTTAGGACTAGCGGGAGTAGTGGCCTACAATGAGCAGTTCTTC.

Only one count was recorded for this clone. The chain has TRBV18 and TRBJ2-3; TRBD2 might be the D (5 bases). The V gene's germline CDR1 is KGHSH and CDR2 LQKENI. Trimming cost V 3 bases and J 5 bases, with 6 bases left between them. The CDR3 runs 12 residues. The CDR3 coding sequence is TGTGCCAGCTCACCCGAGGGAGATACGCAGTATTTT. Residues: CASSPEGDTQYF.

V is TRBV14 and J is TRBJ2-7; 7 nucleotides line up with TRBD1. V shed 4 bases, J shed 3 bases, and the junction held 33 bases outside the gene matches. This CDR3 contains 23 residues. The germline gives CDR1 SGHDN, CDR2 FVKESK. The CDR3 nucleotides read TGTGCCAGCAGCCTCAAAAACCCACTAACGGAAGCAGACAGGGCGGGTATTGGCTACGAGCAGTACTTC. It translates to CASSLKNPLTEADRAGIGYEQYF.

In this sample, this clone turned up a few times. This chain joins TRBV5-5 and TRBJ1-4, with 9 bases identical to TRBD1. CDR1 and CDR2 from the germline V gene are SGHKS and YYEKEE (reference sequence). The CDR3 is 16 residues long. The V and J ends lost 3 bases and 4 bases, in that order; junction bases with no gene match: 7. The CDR3 here is CASSSTGTGLNEKLFF. The CDR3 DNA reads TGTGCCAGCAGCTCGACCGGGACAGGGCTTAATGAAAAACTGTTTTTT.

The chain is built from TRBV13 and TRBJ2-7, with a weak D call TRBD2 (5 bases). Germline values: CDR1 PRHDT, CDR2 FYEKMQ (reference sequence). The V gene lost 3 bases and the J gene lost 0 bases, with 9 bases spanning the gap. The CDR3 totals 14 residues. DNA for the CDR3: TGTGCCAGCAGCTTCGGGGAGAGCTCCTACGAGCAGTACTTC. This encodes CASSFGESSYEQYF.

This clone was counted a few times. The V and J genes are TRBV10-3 and TRBJ2-7, with D unresolved. Between the trimmed V and J ends, which lost 2 bases and 2 bases, there was a span of 7 bases. Germline V gene lookup returns CDR1 ENHRY and CDR2 SYGVKD. CDR3 length: 13 residues. The DNA for the CDR3 is TGTGCCATCAGTGAGGCCGGTGCCTACGAGCAGTACTTC. Translated: CAISEAGAYEQYF.

The J gene is TRBJ2-7, the V gene TRBV4-2; TRBD2 aligns across 9 bases. The CDR3 spans 15 residues. Germline V gives CDR1 LGHNA, CDR2 YNFKEQ. V gave up 5 bases and J gave up 5 bases; unmatched junction bases: 10. CDR3 protein: CASSTIAGEFNEQYF. The CDR3 DNA is TGTGCCAGCAGCACCATAGCGGGAGAGTTCAACGAGCAGTACTTC.

This chain links TRBV29-1 with TRBJ2-3; TRBD2 matches at 8 bases. The junction had 6 bases not matched to a gene; V was cut back by 6 bases and J by 4 bases. The CDR3 length is 13 residues. Germline V gene sequence: CDR1 SQVTM, CDR2 ANQGSEA. The CDR3 nucleotides are TGCAGCGTAAAGCGGGAGAACGCAGATACGCAGTATTTT. Translating gives CSVKRENADTQYF.

This chain connects TRBV7-8 to TRBJ2-7, with a tentative D call TRBD1 (6 bases). Germline V gene sequence: CDR1 SGHVS, CDR2 FQNEAQ. Trimming took off 5 bases at V and 1 base at J, with 12 bases between the two ends. The CDR3 extends over 14 amino acids. In DNA form, the CDR3 reads TGTGCCAGCAGCCCCCGGGACACATCCTACGAGCAGTACTTC. This encodes CASSPRDTSYEQYF.

This chain connects TRBV7-2 to TRBJ1-2, with no clear D. CDR1 SGHTA and CDR2 FQGNSA come from the germline V gene. CDR3 length: 14 amino acids. Trimming removed 1 base from V and 2 bases from J, with 8 bases in between. CDR3 DNA: TGTGCCAGCAGCTTAGTGGCGGGGAACTATGGCTACACCTTC. It codes for CASSLVAGNYGYTF.

This chain joins TRBV30 and TRBJ2-3; a possible D gene is TRBD2 (7 bases). From germline, CDR1 is GTSNPN and CDR2 SVGIG (reference sequence). This CDR3 contains 16 residues. Deletions cut 2 bases from V and 4 bases from J, with 19 bases between. The CDR3 nucleotides are TGTGCCTGGAGTACCAGGAGGGGGAGGGCGGCAGATACGCAGTATTTT. This translates into CAWSTRRGRAADTQYF.

The chain recombines TRBV19 with TRBJ2-7, with 7 bases lining up with TRBD2. Germline V gene lookup returns CDR1 LNHDA and CDR2 SQIVND (reference sequence). V shed 9 bases and J 2 bases; nucleotides not matched to a gene: 13. The CDR3 spans 15 residues. The chain's CDR3 is CASRVWPGGPYEQYF. CDR3 DNA: TGTGCCAGCCGAGTTTGGCCGGGAGGTCCCTACGAGCAGTACTTC.

This clone showed up just once. This sequence joins TRBV5-1 and TRBJ1-2; D gene unclear. This CDR3 is built from 14 residues. Germline assignment: CDR1 SGHRS and CDR2 YFSETQ. Deletions cut 3 bases from V and 8 bases from J, with 17 bases between. CDR3 bases: TGCGCCAGCAGCTATTCAGGTGCCGTGGGCGGCTACACCTTC. Translated: CASSYSGAVGGYTF.

V gene TRBV6-5 combines with J gene TRBJ2-1; 8 nucleotides align to TRBD2. The V and J ends lost 9 bases and 0 bases, in that order; junction bases with no gene match: 4. The germline CDR1 and CDR2 sequences are MNHEY and SVGAGI. The CDR3 totals 14 residues. Here the CDR3 reads CASHSGTSYNEQFF. CDR3 bases: TGTGCCAGTCATAGCGGGACCTCCTACAATGAGCAGTTCTTC.